Listed below are T cell receptor beta chains from one sample, sequenced in a study of blood T cell repertoires in COVID-19. The method was immunoSEQ multiplex PCR; TCRdb's version includes in-frame clones alone and lacks a portion of them. The sample yields about 300,000 clones, approximately 90% seen once. The material sequenced was PBMCs or T cells enriched from blood (not recorded which). The source is a woman aged 30 to 39 who had recovered from COVID-19. Each CDR3 is given with its conserved first and last residue. Each record gives: J gene, D gene, clone size, V gene, CDR3 protein, CDR3 DNA. D genes are given only for firm matches. Clone size, where shown, is once, few, many, or a class for clones that have expanded.

J: TRBJ1-2
D: .
size: .
V: TRBV15
CDR3: CATSGGRGGALYGYTF
DNA: TGTGCCACCAGCGGAGGGCGTGGAGGGGCTTTGTATGGCTACACCTTC

J: TRBJ1-2
D: .
size: few
V: TRBV6-5
CDR3: CASSAGRTYGYTF
DNA: TGTGCCAGCAGCGCGGGACGGACCTATGGCTACACCTTC

J: TRBJ2-3
D: TRBD2
size: .
V: TRBV4-2
CDR3: CASSQPGLAGPGTDTQYF
DNA: TGTGCCAGCAGCCAACCGGGACTAGCGGGGCCAGGCACAGATACGCAGTATTTT

J: TRBJ2-3
D: .
size: .
V: TRBV30
CDR3: CAWSVLGGSTDTQYF
DNA: TGTGCCTGGAGTGTACTAGGGGGTTCCACAGATACGCAGTATTTT

J: TRBJ1-2
D: .
size: .
V: TRBV5-6
CDR3: CASSYAGEYGYTF
DNA: TGTGCCAGCAGCTATGCAGGGGAGTATGGCTACACCTTC

J: TRBJ2-2
D: TRBD1
size: .
V: TRBV7-2
CDR3: CASRDGTGGPSGELFF
DNA: TGTGCCAGCAGAGACGGGACAGGGGGACCCTCCGGGGAGCTGTTTTTT

J: TRBJ2-3
D: .
size: .
V: TRBV6-5
CDR3: CASSYSGGLGDTQYF
DNA: TGTGCCAGCAGTTACTCCGGGGGGCTCGGAGATACGCAGTATTTT

J: TRBJ2-2
D: TRBD2
size: .
V: TRBV5-1
CDR3: CASSFAGTTNTGELFF
DNA: TGCGCCAGCAGCTTTGCCGGGACTACGAACACCGGGGAGCTGTTTTTT

J: TRBJ2-3
D: TRBD2
size: .
V: TRBV9
CDR3: CASGMAGGSDTQYF
DNA: TGTGCCAGCGGGATGGCGGGGGGGTCCGATACGCAGTATTTT

J: TRBJ1-5
D: .
size: once
V: TRBV19
CDR3: CASSILPRSNQPQHF
DNA: TGTGCCAGTAGTATACTCCCTCGGAGCAATCAGCCCCAGCATTTT